The sequence of this T cell receptor (beta chain) was determined in a study of CD4 T cells in relation to SARS-CoV-2 and coronaviruses. In the study overall: The HLA restriction of the shared crossreactive spike epitopes was mapped.

Turning to this clone: What it recognizes is unknown.

Per the germline V gene, CDR1 is KGHDR and CDR2 is SFDVKD. The CDR3 has 13 amino acids. Between the trimmed V and J ends, which lost 9 bases and 0 bases, there was a span of 8 bases. Unexposed donor CD4+ T cells date from about 2010-2018, before the COVID-19 pandemic. Isolation of CD4+ T cells took place after less than twelve days in culture. Study-level findings and limits: No crossreactivity against non-spike viral proteins was tested here.

Assay used: immunoSEQ multiplex PCR; TCRdb lists only in-frame clones, some missing. The sample has 15,000 to 20,000 clones; about 80% are singletons. This TCR derives from a human donor in good health. The sequencing input was CD4+ T cells from PBMCs, cultured in vitro. The chain employs TRBV24-1 and TRBJ2-1, with no clear D. The CDR3 protein is CATARSSYNEQFF. CDR3 in DNA: TGTGCCACCGCTAGGAGCTCCTACAATGAGCAGTTCTTC.